The clone carrying this T cell receptor beta chain turned up a few times. What it binds is not known. Data came from immunoSEQ multiplex PCR; TCRdb stores just in-frame clones and leaves some out. The profile shows under 45,000 clones, approximately 74% of them singletons. The sample is drawn from a study of early stage breast cancer tumors. Findings of the study overall: In about 90% of the 16 patients, blood comparison separated tumor from normal breast.

The specimen was blood. This receptor was taken from a person between 60 and 69 years old with breast cancer.

The CDR3 nucleotides are TGTGCCAGCAGCCCTACGGTGGGGGTCACTGAAGCTTTCTTT. Its translation is CASSPTVGVTEAFF. This sequence joins TRBV7-9 and TRBJ1-1; TRBD1 might be the D (5 bases). The CDR3 runs to 14 residues. V lost 5 bases and J lost 4, with 14 bases in between. Looked up from germline, CDR1 is SEHNR and CDR2 is FQNEAQ (reference sequence).